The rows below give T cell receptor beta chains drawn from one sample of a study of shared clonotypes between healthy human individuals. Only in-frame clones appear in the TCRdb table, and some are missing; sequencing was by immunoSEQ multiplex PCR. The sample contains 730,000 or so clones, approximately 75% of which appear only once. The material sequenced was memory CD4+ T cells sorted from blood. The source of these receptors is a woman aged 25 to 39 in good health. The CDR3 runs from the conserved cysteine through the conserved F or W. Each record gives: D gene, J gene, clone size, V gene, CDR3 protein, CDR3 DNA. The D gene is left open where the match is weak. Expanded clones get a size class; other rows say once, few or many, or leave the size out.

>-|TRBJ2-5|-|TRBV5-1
CASSPDSEGLKETQYF
TGCGCCAGCAGCCCGGACAGTGAGGGGCTCAAAGAGACCCAGTACTTC
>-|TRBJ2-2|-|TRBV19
CASSIGGRDTGELFF
TGTGCCAGTAGTATAGGAGGGCGCGACACCGGGGAGCTGTTTTTT
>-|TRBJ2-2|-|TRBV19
CASSIGPNGELFF
TGTGCCAGTAGTATAGGTCCGAACGGGGAGCTGTTTTTT
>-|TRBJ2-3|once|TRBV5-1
CASSQTSGLGATQYF
TGCGCCAGCAGCCAAACCTCGGGGCTCGGAGCTACGCAGTATTTT
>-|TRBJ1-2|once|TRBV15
CATSRDSYGYTF
TGTGCCACCAGCAGGGACAGCTATGGCTACACCTTC
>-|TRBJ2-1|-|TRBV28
CASSLWASVHNEQFF
TGTGCCAGCAGTTTATGGGCTAGCGTTCACAATGAGCAGTTCTTC
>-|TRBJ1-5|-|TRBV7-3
CASSLAWWAANQPQHF
TGTGCCAGCAGCTTAGCGTGGTGGGCAGCCAATCAGCCCCAGCATTTT
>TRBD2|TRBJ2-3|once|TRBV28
CASRRPGLAPDGTDTQYF
TGTGCCAGCAGACGGCCGGGACTAGCGCCCGATGGAACAGATACGCAGTATTTT
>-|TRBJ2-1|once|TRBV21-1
CASKTDSYNEQFF
TGTGCCAGCAAAACGGACTCCTACAATGAGCAGTTCTTC
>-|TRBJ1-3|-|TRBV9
CASSVEVSDTIYF
TGTGCCAGCAGCGTAGAGGTCTCGGACACCATATATTTT
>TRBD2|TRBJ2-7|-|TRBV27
CASSWTSGGYEQYF
TGTGCCAGCAGTTGGACTAGCGGGGGGTACGAGCAGTACTTC
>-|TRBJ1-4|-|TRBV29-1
CSVWGGEKLFF
TGCAGCGTATGGGGAGGGGAGAAACTGTTTTTT
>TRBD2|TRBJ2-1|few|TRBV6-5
CASSYSTSARNEQFF
TGTGCCAGCAGTTACTCGACTAGCGCTCGCAATGAGCAGTTCTTC
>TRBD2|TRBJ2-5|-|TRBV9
CASSVGTSGTWGQETQYF
TGTGCCAGCAGCGTGGGGACTAGCGGGACCTGGGGGCAAGAGACCCAGTACTTC
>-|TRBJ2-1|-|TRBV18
CASSPINAEYNEQFF
TGTGCCAGCTCACCAATTAACGCCGAATACAATGAGCAGTTCTTC
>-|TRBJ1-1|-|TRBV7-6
CASSSMADTNTEAFF
TGTGCCAGCAGTTCAATGGCGGACACGAACACTGAAGCTTTCTTT
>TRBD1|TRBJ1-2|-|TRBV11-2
CASSLAGTGTPNYGYTF
TGTGCCAGCAGCTTAGCTGGGACAGGAACACCTAACTATGGCTACACCTTC
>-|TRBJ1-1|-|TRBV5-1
CASSLGYRPMNTEAFF
TGCGCCAGCAGCTTGGGTTACAGACCCATGAACACTGAAGCTTTCTTT
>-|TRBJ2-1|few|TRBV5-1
CASSLASSSYNEQFF
TGCGCCAGCAGCTTGGCCTCTAGCTCCTACAATGAGCAGTTCTTC
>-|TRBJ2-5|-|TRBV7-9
CASSLAQGTETQYF
TGTGCCAGCAGCTTAGCGCAGGGTACGGAGACCCAGTACTTC
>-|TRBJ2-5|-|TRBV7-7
CASSLREQETQYF
TGTGCCAGCAGCTTGCGGGAACAAGAGACCCAGTACTTC
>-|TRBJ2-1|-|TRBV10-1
CASRTLTGCSYNEQFF
TGCGCCAGCAGGACCCTCACAGGGTGCTCCTACAATGAGCAGTTCTTC
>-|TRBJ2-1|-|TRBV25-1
CASSESLVSHNEQFF
TGTGCCAGCAGTGAATCCCTAGTTTCGCACAATGAGCAGTTCTTC
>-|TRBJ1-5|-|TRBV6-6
CASSSSLGEQPQHF
TGTGCCAGCAGTTCATCTCTGGGGGAGCAGCCCCAGCATTTT
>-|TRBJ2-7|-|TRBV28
CASSLSAGREQYF
TGTGCCAGCAGTTTATCTGCAGGCCGCGAGCAGTACTTC
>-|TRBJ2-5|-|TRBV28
CASSLQQQETQYF
TGTGCCAGCAGTTTGCAACAGCAAGAGACCCAGTACTTC
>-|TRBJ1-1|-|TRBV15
CATSSGPINTEAFF
TGTGCCACCAGCAGTGGACCGATAAACACTGAAGCTTTCTTT
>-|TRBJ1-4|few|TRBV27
CASGRNGKLFF
TGTGCCAGCGGACGCAATGGAAAACTGTTTTTT
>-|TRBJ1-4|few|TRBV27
CASSQVDATGEEKLFF
TGTGCCAGCAGTCAAGTGGACGCCACGGGGGAGGAAAAACTGTTTTTT
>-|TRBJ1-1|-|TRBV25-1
CASEDRKNTEAFF
TGTGCCAGCGAGGACAGAAAGAACACTGAAGCTTTCTTT
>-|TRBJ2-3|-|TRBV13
CASSQPDSGSTDTQYF
TGTGCCAGCAGCCAGCCCGACAGCGGTAGCACAGATACGCAGTATTTT
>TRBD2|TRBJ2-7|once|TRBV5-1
CASSTRGLAGDYEQYF
TGCGCCAGCAGCACAAGGGGACTAGCGGGAGACTACGAGCAGTACTTC
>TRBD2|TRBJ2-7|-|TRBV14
CASSQDALGAGGPHEQYF
TGTGCCAGCAGCCAAGATGCCCTAGGGGCGGGAGGTCCCCACGAGCAGTACTTC
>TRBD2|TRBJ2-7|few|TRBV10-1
CASSEFLAGGPNDEQYF
TGCGCCAGCAGTGAGTTTTTAGCGGGAGGGCCGAACGACGAGCAGTACTTC
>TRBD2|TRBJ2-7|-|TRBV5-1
CASSLVSGLAGDYEQYF
TGCGCCAGCAGCTTGGTTTCTGGGTTAGCGGGAGACTACGAGCAGTACTTC
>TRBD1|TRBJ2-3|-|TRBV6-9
CATKDREVDTQYF
TGTGCCACGAAGGACAGGGAAGTAGATACGCAGTATTTT
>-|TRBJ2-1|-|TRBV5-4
CASSKIAPTYNEQFF
TGTGCCAGCAGCAAGATAGCGCCAACCTACAATGAGCAGTTCTTC
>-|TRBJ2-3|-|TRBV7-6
CASSYMTDTQYF
TGTGCCAGCAGTTACATGACAGATACGCAGTATTTT
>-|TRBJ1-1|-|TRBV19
CATRKLSLNTEAFF
TGTGCCACCCGGAAGTTGAGTCTGAACACTGAAGCTTTCTTT
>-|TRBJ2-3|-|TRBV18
CASSPTMSTDTQYF
TGTGCCAGCTCACCGACGATGAGCACAGATACGCAGTATTTT
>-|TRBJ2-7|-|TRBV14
CASSQQSGANYEQYF
TGTGCCAGCAGCCAACAATCCGGGGCCAACTACGAGCAGTACTTC
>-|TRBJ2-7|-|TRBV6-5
CASTGQRYEQYF
TGTGCCAGCACCGGACAGCGCTACGAGCAGTACTTC
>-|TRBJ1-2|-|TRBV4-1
CASSQVPPRLRNYGYTF
TGCGCCAGCAGCCAAGTTCCGCCGCGACTTAGGAACTATGGCTACACCTTC
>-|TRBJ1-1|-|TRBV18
CASSPDFRQTNTEAFF
TGTGCCAGCTCACCAGATTTCAGACAGACGAACACTGAAGCTTTCTTT
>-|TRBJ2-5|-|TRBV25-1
CASSDQGRETQYF
TGTGCCAGCAGTGATCAGGGGCGAGAGACCCAGTACTTC
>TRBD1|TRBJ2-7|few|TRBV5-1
CASSTPTGDDEQYF
TGCGCCAGCAGCACCCCGACAGGGGACGACGAGCAGTACTTC
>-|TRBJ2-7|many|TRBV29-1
CSVELTGSLSYEQYF
TGCAGCGTTGAACTTACGGGGTCACTCAGCTACGAGCAGTACTTC
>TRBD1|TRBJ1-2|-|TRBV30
CAWRAGGEGHGYTF
TGTGCCTGGAGGGCAGGGGGCGAGGGGCATGGCTACACCTTC
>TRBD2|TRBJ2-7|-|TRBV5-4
CASSLSGLADYEQYF
TGTGCCAGCAGCTTGTCGGGACTAGCAGACTACGAGCAGTACTTC
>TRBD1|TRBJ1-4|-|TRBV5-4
CASSPTRTGEKLFF
TGTGCCAGCAGCCCAACTCGGACAGGGGAAAAACTGTTTTTT
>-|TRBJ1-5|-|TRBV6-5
CASSPTETSRPQHF
TGTGCCAGCAGTCCGACGGAGACCTCAAGGCCCCAGCATTTT
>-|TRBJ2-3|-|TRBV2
CASKGDTDTQYF
TGTGCCAGCAAAGGGGACACAGATACGCAGTATTTT
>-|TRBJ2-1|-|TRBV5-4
CASSLATNNEQFF
TGTGCCAGCAGCTTGGCCACTAACAATGAGCAGTTCTTC
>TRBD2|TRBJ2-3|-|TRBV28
CASSLVLAGESGRLTQYF
TGTGCCAGCAGTTTAGTACTAGCGGGAGAGTCAGGCCGTTTGACGCAGTATTTT
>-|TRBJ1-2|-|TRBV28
CASRFYRDRSNYGYTF
TGTGCCAGCAGGTTCTACAGGGATAGGTCCAACTATGGCTACACCTTC
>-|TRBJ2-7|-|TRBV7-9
CASSLAIAAEQYF
TGTGCCAGCAGCTTAGCCATCGCCGCCGAGCAGTACTTC